The 19 T cell receptor beta chains reported below all come from one sample, sequenced in a study of blood T cell repertoires in COVID-19. Some clones are missing from TCRdb's copy, which holds only in-frame ones; the method was immunoSEQ multiplex PCR. The sample has around 52,000 clones, more than 70% seen once. Sequencing used peripheral blood. These receptor sequences come from a woman aged 80 or older with acute or convalescent COVID-19.

This chain uses TRBV11-2 with TRBJ2-1, with 7 bases lining up with TRBD1. The CDR3 has 16 residues. The germline gives CDR1 SGHAT, CDR2 FQNNGV. J was trimmed by 3 bases and V by 4 bases; bases with no gene match: 9. The chain's CDR3 is CASSSRDRVIYNEQFF. CDR3 nucleotides: TGTGCCAGCAGCTCCCGGGACAGAGTTATCTACAATGAGCAGTTCTTC.

This chain uses TRBV5-1 with TRBJ1-4, with a weak D call TRBD1 (6 bases). V was cut by 2 bases and J by 5 bases, with 10 bases left in between. Germline CDR1 SGHRS, CDR2 YFSETQ. The length of the CDR3 is 14 residues. CDR3 DNA sequence: TGCGCCAGCAGCTTTACAGGGCGGAATGAAAAACTGTTTTTT. Translated, it gives CASSFTGRNEKLFF.

The chain couples TRBV24-1 to TRBJ2-2; the match to TRBD1 covers 8 bases. Germline CDR1 and CDR2: KGHDR and SFDVKD. This CDR3 is built from 17 residues. Unmatched junction bases numbered 7, after V lost 5 bases and J lost 0 bases. CDR3 nucleotides: TGTGCCACCAGTGCTGAACAGGGGGGCCCGAACACCGGGGAGCTGTTTTTT. Its protein is CATSAEQGGPNTGELFF.

The V gene is TRBV19, the J gene TRBJ2-3; perhaps TRBD1 as D (6 bases). The V and J ends lost 6 bases and 6 bases respectively, with 13 bases between them. From germline, CDR1 is LNHDA and CDR2 SQIVND (reference sequence). This CDR3 contains 13 residues. This CDR3 reads CASRPQGQDTQYF. For the CDR3, the DNA is TGTGCCAGTAGACCACAGGGCCAGGATACGCAGTATTTT.

The chain combines TRBV2 with TRBJ1-2; tentative D call: TRBD1 (5 bases). V gave up 8 bases and J gave up 6 bases, with 19 bases separating them. The V gene's germline CDR1 is SNHLY and CDR2 FYNNEI. CDR3 size: 14 residues. CDR3: CASGGREGLNGYTF. The DNA of the CDR3 is TGTGCCAGCGGGGGGAGGGAAGGTCTCAATGGCTACACCTTC.

J is TRBJ2-7 and V is TRBV7-2; 8 nucleotides match TRBD1. The CDR3 is 16 amino acids. The V gene end was trimmed by 1 base and the J gene end by 7 bases; junction bases not matched to a gene: 12. Per germline, CDR1 SGHTA and CDR2 FQGNSA. CDR3 region: CASSLGSNRGLREQYF. The CDR3 DNA sequence: TGTGCCAGCAGCTTAGGGTCGAACAGGGGGTTACGGGAGCAGTACTTC. The full variable domain, in which reference TRBV7-2 and TRBJ2-7 provide the parts outside the CDR3, is GAGVSQSPSNKVTEKGKDVELRCDPISGHTALYWYRQSLGQGLEFLIYFQGNSAPDKSGLPSDRFSAERTGGSVSTLTIQRTQQEDSAVYLCASSLGSNRGLREQYFGPGTRLTVT.

The rearrangement uses TRBV6-4 and TRBJ2-5; the D gene is possibly TRBD1 (6 bases). From germline, CDR1 is MRHNA and CDR2 SNTAGT. The CDR3 length is 13 residues. The V end was cut by 4 bases, the J end by 4 bases, with 10 bases between. The CDR3 DNA follows: TGTGCCAGCAGTGTGCTCAGGGGAGAGACCCAGTACTTC. This encodes CASSVLRGETQYF.

The CDR3 DNA reads as TGTGCCAGCAGTTACTCGATGGAGGTTGATGGCTACACCTTC. This sequence encodes CASSYSMEVDGYTF. The rearrangement joins TRBV6-5 to TRBJ1-2; D uncertain. The CDR3 has 14 residues. Germline values: CDR1 MNHEY, CDR2 SVGAGI. V lost 0 bases, J lost 6 bases, and 11 bases lay in between.

The V call is TRBV3-1 (or the pseudogene TRBV3-2), the J call TRBJ1-1, with 8 bases identical to TRBD1. The CDR3 is made up of 15 amino acids. The V gene end was trimmed by 0 bases and the J gene end by 4 bases; junction bases not matched to a gene: 4. The V gene's germline CDR1 is LGHDT and CDR2 YNNKEL (reference sequence). CDR3 in DNA: TGTGCCAGCAGCCAAGAAGCACAGGGGGGCACTGAAGCTTTCTTT. It codes for CASSQEAQGGTEAFF.

This chain joins TRBV19 and TRBJ2-4, with 9 positions matching TRBD1. The length of the CDR3 is 13 residues. V lost 3 bases and J lost 8; bases outside the gene matches: 2. Germline V gene data show CDR1 as LNHDA and CDR2 as SQIVND (reference sequence). This chain's CDR3 is CASSIRDRDIQYF. The CDR3 coding sequence is TGTGCCAGTAGTATCCGGGACAGGGACATTCAGTACTTC.

V is TRBV7-8 and J is TRBJ2-3, with TRBD2 identical over 8 bases. Germline trimming cut 1 base from V and 2 bases from J; bases unmatched to any gene: 5. This CDR3 contains 16 residues. In germline, CDR1 is SGHVS, CDR2 FQNEAQ. The CDR3 bases are TGTGCCAGCAGCTTAGTAGGTAGCGGGGTCACAGATACGCAGTATTTT. Translated, it gives CASSLVGSGVTDTQYF.

This sequence joins TRBV19 and TRBJ2-3; no clear D gene. From germline, CDR1 is LNHDA and CDR2 SQIVND (reference sequence). CDR3 length: 15 amino acids. Trimming removed 5 bases at V and 2 bases at J, with 14 bases between. CDR3 amino acids: CASSPPGGLTDTQYF. In nucleotides, the CDR3 is TGTGCCAGTAGTCCCCCTGGTGGCCTCACAGATACGCAGTATTTT.

This chain links TRBV28 with TRBJ1-2, with a tentative D call TRBD1 (6 bases). V shed 5 bases and J shed 2 bases, with 12 bases lying between them. In germline, CDR1 is MDHEN, CDR2 SYDVKM. This CDR3 is 14 amino acids long. CDR3 residues: CASSTQGPNYGYTF. CDR3 nucleotides: TGTGCCAGCAGTACCCAGGGGCCGAACTATGGCTACACCTTC.

V is TRBV7-2 and J is TRBJ1-5; TRBD1 agrees at 9 bases. V shed 3 bases, J shed 4 bases, and the junction held 7 bases outside the gene matches. The CDR3 is made up of 16 amino acids. Germline-derived CDR1 and CDR2 are SGHTA and FQGNSA. This chain's CDR3 is CASSFGNRGPNQPQHF. CDR3 bases: TGTGCCAGCAGCTTTGGCAACAGGGGGCCAAATCAGCCCCAGCATTTT.

This clone was seen more than once but under ten times. DNA of the CDR3: TGTGCCAGTAGTATCCAGCGGGGGGGCTTGGGCACCGGGGAGCTGTTTTTT. Its protein is CASSIQRGGLGTGELFF. The chain carries TRBV19 and TRBJ2-2; 10 bases are a match to TRBD2. V was pared by 3 bases and J by 4 bases, with 8 bases of the junction left unmatched. The CDR3 runs 17 residues. Germline V CDR1 and CDR2: LNHDA, SQIVND (reference sequence).

This clone appeared a single time. The rearrangement joins TRBV5-4 to TRBJ2-1; 9 bases line up with TRBD1. V gave up 1 base and J gave up 5 bases; unmatched junction bases: 1. CDR3 size: 14 residues. CDR1 and CDR2 from the germline V gene are SGHNT and YYREEE (reference sequence). The DNA for the CDR3 is TGTGCCAGCAGCTTGAGGACAGGGGACAATGAGCAGTTCTTC. Translation gives CASSLRTGDNEQFF. Supplemented by reference TRBV5-4 and TRBJ2-1, the full variable domain reads ETGVTQSPTHLIKTRGQQVTLRCSSQSGHNTVSWYQQALGQGPQFIFQYYREEENGRGNFPPRFSGLQFPNYSSELNVNALELDDSALYLCASSLRTGDNEQFFGPGTRLTVL.

This chain joins TRBV3-1 (or the pseudogene TRBV3-2) and TRBJ2-5; no clear D. There are 14 residues in the CDR3. The V end was cut by 4 bases, the J end by 4 bases, with 13 bases between. CDR1 LGHDT and CDR2 YNNKEL come from the germline V gene (reference sequence). This CDR3 is CASSPFRVAETQYF. The CDR3, as DNA: TGTGCCAGCAGCCCATTCCGGGTTGCAGAGACCCAGTACTTC.

This clone is labeled medium-sized. This chain uses TRBV5-4 with TRBJ1-2; a possible D gene is TRBD1 (5 bases). CDR3 length: 13 amino acids. V was cut by 4 bases and J by 7 bases, with 14 bases left in between. The germline CDR1 and CDR2 sequences are SGHNT and YYREEE (reference sequence). The chain's CDR3 is CASSPGVTSGYTF. CDR3 sequence (DNA): TGTGCCAGCAGCCCGGGGGTAACTAGTGGCTACACCTTC. Full variable domain (outside the CDR3, taken from reference TRBV5-4 and TRBJ1-2): ETGVTQSPTHLIKTRGQQVTLRCSSQSGHNTVSWYQQALGQGPQFIFQYYREEENGRGNFPPRFSGLQFPNYSSELNVNALELDDSALYLCASSPGVTSGYTFGSGTRLTVV.

This clone has a single count. The chain joins TRBV7-9 to TRBJ2-7, with TRBD1 matching 11 bases. The CDR3 runs to 15 residues. From germline, CDR1 is SEHNR and CDR2 FQNEAQ (reference sequence). V trimming: 4 bases; J trimming: 2 bases; junction bases outside the gene matches: 4. The CDR3 DNA follows: TGTGCCAGCAGCTACCCGGGACAGGGGGCCTACGAGCAGTACGTC. Its protein product is CASSYPGQGAYEQYV.